This T cell receptor (beta chain) was observed in a study of T cells in localized non-small cell lung cancer. Concerning this clone: Its specificity is unknown.

Using immunoSEQ multiplex PCR, the repertoire was profiled, and TCRdb retains in-frame clones only, with some absent. The profile shows over 25,000 clones, around four fifths of them singletons. This CDR3 has 12 amino acids. CDR1 is MNHNY, CDR2 SVGAGI, per germline (reference sequence). V was pared by 6 bases and J by 8 bases, with 10 bases between. General study points: Heterogeneity cannot be ruled out, as sequencing used one tumor region only. Paired adjacent lung recovered a median around 60 of the top 100 tumor clones. In uninvolved adjacent lung, T cell clonality reached its highest value, exceeding tumor. Longer survival (overall) was linked to higher T cell density in blood.

The chain employs TRBV6-6 and TRBJ1-4; D is ambiguous. The clonotype was recovered from a male donor at least 60 years old with stage III squamous cell lung carcinoma. Sequenced here: peripheral blood, sampled before any cancer treatment. The CDR3 here is CASRQLGEKLFF. CDR3 nucleotide sequence: TGTGCCAGCAGACAACTGGGGGAAAAACTGTTTTTT.